This paragraph covers one T cell receptor beta chain sequence. The data were produced by immunoSEQ multiplex PCR, yet TCRdb's version contains in-frame clones alone and is incomplete. The table has 150,000 to 250,000 clones, around four fifths seen once; the top ten hold about an eighth. This entry comes from a study of blood T cell repertoires in COVID-19. Study background: The United States, Italy and Spain supplied acute and convalescent COVID-19 samples.

The CDR3 has 14 amino acids. Germline V gene sequence: CDR1 MNHEY, CDR2 SVGEGT. V was shortened by 3 bases and J by 3 bases, with 11 bases between the two germline ends. The chain joins TRBV6-2 or TRBV6-3 to TRBJ2-5; D is undetermined. The sequenced sample consisted of PBMCs or T cells enriched from blood (not recorded which). This sequence originates from a man aged 35 to 55 who had recovered from COVID-19. The chain's CDR3 is CASSYTGSKETQYF. CDR3 DNA: TGTGCCAGCAGTTATACCGGGTCTAAAGAGACCCAGTACTTC.